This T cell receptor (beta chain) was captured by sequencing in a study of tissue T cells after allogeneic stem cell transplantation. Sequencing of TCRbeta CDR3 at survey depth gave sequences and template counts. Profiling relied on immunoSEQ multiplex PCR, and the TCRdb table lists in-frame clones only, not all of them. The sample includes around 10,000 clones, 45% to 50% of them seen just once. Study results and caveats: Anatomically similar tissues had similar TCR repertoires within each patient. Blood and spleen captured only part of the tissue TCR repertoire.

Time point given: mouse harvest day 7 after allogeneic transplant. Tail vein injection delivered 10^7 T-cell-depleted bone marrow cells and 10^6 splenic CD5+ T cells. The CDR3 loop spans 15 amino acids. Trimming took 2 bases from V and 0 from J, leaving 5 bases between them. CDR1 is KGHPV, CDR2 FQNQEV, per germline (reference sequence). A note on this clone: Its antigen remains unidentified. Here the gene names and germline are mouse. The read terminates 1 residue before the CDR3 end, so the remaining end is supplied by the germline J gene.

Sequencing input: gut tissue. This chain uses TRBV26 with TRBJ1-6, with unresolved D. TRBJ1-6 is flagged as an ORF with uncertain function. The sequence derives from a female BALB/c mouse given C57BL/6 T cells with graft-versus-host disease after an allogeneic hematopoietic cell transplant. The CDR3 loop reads CASSLENSYNSPLYF. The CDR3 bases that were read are TGTGCCAGCAGTCTGGAAAATTCCTATAATTCGCCCCTCTAC.